This T cell receptor (beta chain) comes out of a study of Ad26.COV2.S vaccination and SARS-CoV-2 variants. Here immunoSEQ multiplex PCR was the method, and the copy in TCRdb shows in-frame clones only, minus some. The data contain 410,000 or so clones, about 90% of them singletons. This sample's treatment: around 19 received Ad26.COV2.S at low or high dose, single or two shots; several received placebo; per-sample allocation not given. The investigators took samples on day 63 after the first vaccine or placebo injection. This clone has more than one count but fewer than ten. The sample in question was peripheral blood, obtained in a trial of Ad26.COV2.S vaccine versus placebo. This clonotype originated in a person between 18 and 60 years old who received the Ad26.COV2.S COVID-19 vaccine or a placebo.

Here the CDR3 DNA reads TGTGCCAGCAGTTCGAGGGAGACCCAGTACTTC. Its protein product is CASSSRETQYF. The chain carries TRBV6-2 or TRBV6-3 and TRBJ2-5; no clear D. The germline V gene has CDR1 MNHEY and CDR2 SVGEGT. CDR3 size: 11 residues. The V end lost 4 bases, the J end lost 5 bases, and 5 bases lay between the germline ends.